The 20 T cell receptor beta chains reported below all come from one sample, sequenced in a study of T cells in women clearing cervical HPV infection. Produced via immunoSEQ multiplex PCR; TCRdb's table is partial and in-frame only. Its listing shows around 38,000 clones. The source material was blood buffy coat. The receptors come from a woman aged 18 to 75 with a cervical HPV16 infection that either progressed to CIN3+ or cleared (not recorded which).

Turning to this clone: The read gets to within 3 residues of the CDR3 end, and the germline J gene fills in the rest. This sequence joins TRBV6-4 and TRBJ2-3; possibly TRBD1 for D (6 bases). Deletions cut 8 bases from V and 6 bases from J, with 24 bases between. The length of the CDR3 is 16 residues. Germline lookup yields CDR1 MRHNA and CDR2 SNTAGT. Incomplete CDR3 DNA: TGTGCCAGCGGGACCCCCGGGACACGGACTTATGATACG. Translated: CASGTPGTRTYDT. The CDR3 as a whole reads CASGTPGTRTYDTQYF.

Remarks on this clone: The sequenced fragment ends 3 residues before the CDR3 boundary, so the rest is inferred from the germline J gene. This chain uses TRBV19 with TRBJ1-6, with a weak D call TRBD1 (5 bases). The CDR3 covers 16 residues. Trimming left V 6 bases short and J 3 bases short, with 15 bases between. Germline loops: CDR1 LNHDA, CDR2 SQIVND (reference sequence). The CDR3 loop reads CASSLTETVYNSPLHF. The part of the CDR3 DNA that was read is TGTGCCAGTAGCTTGACAGAGACCGTCTATAATTCACCC.

Comment on this clone: Sequencing ends 3 residues short of the CDR3 end; the germline J gene provides the rest. The gene calls are TRBV5-1 and TRBJ1-6, with D maybe TRBD1 (5 bases). CDR3 size: 15 residues. V dropped 0 bases and J dropped 7 bases, with 11 bases sitting between them. CDR1 SGHRS and CDR2 YFSETQ come from the germline V gene. The sequenced part of the CDR3 DNA is TGCGCCAGCAGCTTGGATCCCGGGGGGAATTCACCC. Encoded protein: CASSLDPGGNSP. The entire CDR3 protein is CASSLDPGGNSPLHF.

About this clone: The read ends 3 residues before the CDR3 terminus; that terminus is restored from the germline J gene. This rearrangement joins TRBV5-1 to TRBJ2-7; the D gene is possibly TRBD1 (6 bases). The CDR3 sequence is 12 residues long. V gave up 1 base and J gave up 5 bases, with 7 bases separating them. CDR1 is SGHRS and CDR2 is YFSETQ in the germline V gene. The covered CDR3 bases are TGCGCCAGCAGCTTGCAGGGGCACGAG. Amino acid sequence: CASSLQGHE. The entire CDR3 protein is CASSLQGHEQYF.

Of note for this clone: The CDR3 is cut off 3 residues early in the read; its end comes from the germline J gene. V is TRBV6-2 or TRBV6-3 and J is TRBJ1-5; 11 bases agree with TRBD1. The ends lost 0 bases at V and 5 bases at J; junction bases unmatched: 6. The CDR3 totals 17 residues. Germline V gene sequence: CDR1 MNHEY, CDR2 SVGEGT. The CDR3 DNA, read in part, is TGTGCCAGCAGTTACTCAACCGGACAGGGGGCAGATCAGCCC. This gives the protein CASSYSTGQGADQP. The whole CDR3 protein is CASSYSTGQGADQPQHF.

About this clone itself: The CDR3 goes on 3 residues after the read ends, and that part is filled in from the germline J gene. This chain joins TRBV4-1 and TRBJ1-3; D is unresolved. Trimming stripped 4 bases from V and 3 bases from J, with 13 bases between. The germline V gene encodes CDR1 MGHRA and CDR2 YSYEKL. The CDR3 totals 15 residues. The sequenced part of the CDR3 DNA is TGCGCCAGCAGCCGAGACACAGTATTTGGAAACACC. Amino acids: CASSRDTVFGNT. The complete CDR3 reads CASSRDTVFGNTIYF.

Regarding this clone: The CDR3 goes on 3 residues after the read ends, and that part is filled in from the germline J gene. The chain carries TRBV5-6 and TRBJ1-2; D perhaps matches TRBD1 (6 bases). In germline, CDR1 is SGHDT, CDR2 YYEEEE. This CDR3 spans 14 amino acids. CDR3 DNA, as far as it was read: TGTGCCAGCAGCTTGAAAGAGGGGGACGGAGGC. Translating it yields CASSLKEGDGG. The whole CDR3 is CASSLKEGDGGYTF.

About this clone itself: Germline and junction disagree at one end, which may indicate a read error. The CDR3 is cut off 3 residues early in the read; its end comes from the germline J gene. The chain recombines TRBV7-7 with TRBJ1-3, with 8 bases aligning to TRBD1. There are 15 residues in the CDR3. Germline loops: CDR1 SSHAT, CDR2 FNYEAQ (reference sequence). Partial CDR3 DNA: TGTGCTAGCAGCTTAGGACAGGGCTCTGGAAACACC. This translates into CASSLGQGSGNT. The CDR3 in full is CASSLGQGSGNTIYF.

With regard to this clone: The DNA ends 3 residues before the CDR3 does, and the rest of the CDR3 is filled in from the germline J gene. The chain has TRBV2 and TRBJ1-2; possible D gene TRBD1, 6 bases. Trimming took off 2 bases at V and 4 bases at J, with 11 bases between the two ends. Germline assignment: CDR1 SNHLY and CDR2 FYNNEI. This CDR3 region has 14 residues. The CDR3 reads CASSESQGSYGYTF. Partial CDR3 DNA: TGTGCCAGCAGTGAAAGCCAGGGGAGCTATGGC. Drawing the rest from reference TRBV2 and TRBJ1-2, the complete variable domain is EPEVTQTPSHQVTQMGQEVILRCVPISNHLYFYWYRQILGQKVEFLVSFYNNEISEKSEIFDDQFSVERPDGSNFTLKIRSTKLEDSAMYFCASSESQGSYGYTFGSGTRLTVV.

Comment on this clone: The read ends 3 residues before the CDR3 terminus; that terminus is restored from the germline J gene. The chain couples TRBV5-1 to TRBJ2-5; the match to TRBD2 covers 10 bases. Germline values: CDR1 SGHRS, CDR2 YFSETQ. The ends lost 4 bases at V and 3 bases at J; junction bases unmatched: 3. The CDR3 sequence is 14 residues long. CDR3 protein: CASSLGLAKETQYF. CDR3 DNA (partial): TGCGCCAGCAGCCTGGGACTAGCGAAAGAGACC.

As for this clone: The read gets to within 3 residues of the CDR3 end, and the germline J gene fills in the rest. The V and J genes are TRBV6-2 or TRBV6-3 and TRBJ1-1; D is ambiguous. With 2 bases removed from V and 4 bases from J, the gap between germline ends came to 14 bases. Per germline, CDR1 MNHEY and CDR2 SVGEGT. The CDR3 extends over 15 amino acids. CDR3 bases read: TGTGCCAGCAGTTACAGCGGGAGCCCCAGCACTGAA. Its translation: CASSYSGSPSTE. The complete CDR3 protein is CASSYSGSPSTEAFF.

A note on this clone: The DNA ends 3 residues before the CDR3 does, and the rest of the CDR3 is filled in from the germline J gene. The chain uses TRBV19 and TRBJ2-5; possibly TRBD1 for D (6 bases). V was trimmed by 7 bases and J by 4 bases, leaving 16 bases between them. Per germline, CDR1 LNHDA and CDR2 SQIVND (reference sequence). The CDR3 consists of 14 residues. CDR3: CASNWGRGGETQYF. The sequenced CDR3 bases are TGTGCCAGTAATTGGGGGCGAGGAGGAGAGACC.

Comment on this clone: Read sequence stops 3 residues before the CDR3 end, and the germline J gene provides the missing end. V gene TRBV5-4 combines with J gene TRBJ1-2; TRBD1 matches 7 bases. CDR1 SGHNT and CDR2 YYREEE come from the germline V gene (reference sequence). V trimming: 4 bases; J trimming: 3 bases; junction bases outside the gene matches: 9. The CDR3 length is 15 residues. The sequenced part of the CDR3 DNA is TGTGCCAGCAGCCCAAGACAGGGCCCCGACTATGGC. Translated: CASSPRQGPDYG. The CDR3 in full is CASSPRQGPDYGYTF.

In regard to this clone: The observed sequence ends 3 residues before the CDR3 terminus, with the missing tail filled in from the germline J gene. V and J are TRBV7-3 and TRBJ2-1; 7 bases are a match to TRBD1. This CDR3 has 15 amino acids. Germline-derived CDR1 and CDR2 are SGHTA and FQGTGA. V trimming: 5 bases; J trimming: 5 bases; junction bases outside the gene matches: 9. The chain's CDR3 is CASSLSRDSHNEQFF. CDR3 DNA, as far as it was read: TGTGCCAGCAGCCTATCCCGGGACAGTCACAATGAG.

A remark on this clone: Other DNA sequences from this sample encode an identical CDR3 as well. The CDR3: CASSLDQGGSPLHF. The CDR3 DNA, read in part, is TGTGCCAGCAGTTTGGATCAGGGTGGTTCACCC. J is TRBJ1-6 and V is TRBV28; a weak D match, TRBD1 (5 bases). Read sequence stops 3 residues before the CDR3 end, and the germline J gene provides the missing end. Per germline, CDR1 MDHEN and CDR2 SYDVKM. Trimming shortened V by 3 bases and J by 9 bases, and 12 bases separated the two germline ends. This CDR3 has 14 residues. Full variable domain (missing parts from reference TRBV28 and TRBJ1-6): DVKVTQSSRYLVKRTGEKVFLECVQDMDHENMFWYRQDPGLGLRLIYFSYDVKMKEKGDIPEGYSVSREKKERFSLILESASTNQTSMYLCASSLDQGGSPLHFGNGTRLTVT.

As to this clone: The read halts 3 residues ahead of the CDR3 end, with the missing end drawn from the germline J gene. This rearrangement joins TRBV5-5 to TRBJ1-5; TRBD1 might be the D (6 bases). CDR1 is SGHKS and CDR2 is YYEKEE in the germline V gene (reference sequence). This CDR3 is 14 amino acids long. Trimming shortened V by 1 base and J by 5 bases, and 10 bases separated the two germline ends. CDR3 protein: CASSLRAGDQPQHF. CDR3 bases read: TGTGCCAGCAGCTTGCGGGCAGGGGATCAGCCC.

Comments on this clone: The DNA ends 3 residues before the CDR3 does, and the rest of the CDR3 is filled in from the germline J gene. The chain combines TRBV19 with TRBJ1-1; the D gene is possibly TRBD1 (5 bases). CDR1 is LNHDA and CDR2 is SQIVND in the germline V gene (reference sequence). The CDR3 is 13 residues long. CDR3 region: CASSVPGLAEAFF. CDR3 DNA (partial): TGTGCCAGTAGTGTACCGGGACTAGCGGAA.

The CDR3 loop is CASSPIKLAGGYEQYF. Incomplete CDR3 DNA: TGTGCCAGCAGTCCCATTAAACTAGCGGGGGGATACGAG. The chain has TRBV28 and TRBJ2-7; 12 nucleotides match TRBD2. The read is 3 residues too short to cover the CDR3 end, so that end is filled in from the germline J gene. This CDR3 comprises 16 residues. From germline, CDR1 is MDHEN and CDR2 SYDVKM. V shed 5 bases and J 4 bases; nucleotides not matched to a gene: 9.

With regard to this clone: The read terminates 3 residues ahead of where the CDR3 ends, so the germline J gene completes it. The chain recombines TRBV7-8 with TRBJ1-5; D unclear. V lost 0 bases and J lost 1, with 4 bases in between. The CDR3 sequence is 14 residues long. CDR1 SGHVS and CDR2 FQNEAQ come from the germline V gene. Partial CDR3 DNA: TGTGCCAGCAGCTTAGCTGGCAGCAATCAGCCC. It translates to CASSLAGSNQP. Given in full, the CDR3 is CASSLAGSNQPQHF.

Incomplete CDR3 DNA: TGTGCCAGCAGCTTTCGAGAGTCAGGGCCGGGTGAGACC. Its translation is CASSFRESGPGET. The full CDR3 protein reads CASSFRESGPGETQYF. The chain carries TRBV13 and TRBJ2-5, with D tentatively TRBD1 (5 bases). Coverage ceases 3 residues before the CDR3 finishes, and the germline J gene fills in the end. With 3 bases removed from V and 5 bases from J, the gap between germline ends came to 19 bases. Germline V gene data show CDR1 as PRHDT and CDR2 as FYEKMQ (reference sequence). The CDR3 length is 16 residues.